What follows are 32 T cell receptor beta chains derived from one specimen sequenced in a study of human T cells and chemical hapten exposure. This sample's time point: pre-sensitization, week 0. Described treatment: therapeutic diphenylcyclopropenone sensitization with weekly scalp DPC. TCRdb fed the RACE reads into MiXCR, producing one record per CDR3 protein. The sample has about 290,000 distinct CDR3 sequences; around 7.7% are singletons. The sample in question was whole blood, obtained in connection with sensitization to the hapten diphenylcyclopropenone (DPC). These receptors were collected from a man between 18 and 35 years old with alopecia areata. Some clones in this sample may be carry-over from other donors' samples.

This clonotype was seen repeatedly, ten times or more. The chain has TRBV20-1 and TRBJ1-1; no firm D call. The CDR3 totals 14 residues. CDR1 is DFQATT and CDR2 is SNEGSKA in the germline V gene (reference sequence). Trimming removed 3 bases from V and 0 bases from J, with 11 bases in between. CDR3 protein: CSASRRAMNTEAFF. The DNA for the CDR3 is TGCAGTGCTAGTCGTCGGGCCATGAACACTGAAGCTTTCTTT.

V is TRBV4-2 and J is TRBJ2-7, with TRBD2 identical over 7 bases. V lost 0 bases to trimming and J lost 0 bases; unmatched junction nucleotides: 8. The CDR3 contains 17 residues. Germline assignment: CDR1 LGHNA and CDR2 YNFKEQ. CDR3 protein: CASSQEVGAGDSYEQYF. The DNA for the CDR3 is TGTGCCAGCAGCCAAGAGGTGGGCGCGGGGGACTCCTACGAGCAGTACTTC.

The genes are TRBV7-2 and TRBJ2-5; 7 bases are shared with TRBD2. Germline CDR1 and CDR2: SGHTA and FQGNSA. There are 14 residues in the CDR3. With 7 bases clipped from V and 5 bases from J, the junction kept 10 bases outside the gene matches. The CDR3 loop is CASTLLGGGETQYF. CDR3 in DNA: TGTGCCAGCACCCTACTGGGGGGAGGGGAGACCCAGTACTTC.

This clonotype came up a few times. The chain combines TRBV4-1 with TRBJ1-1; the D is unclear. V gave up 3 bases and J gave up 1 base, with 12 bases separating them. CDR3 size: 15 residues. Looked up from germline, CDR1 is MGHRA and CDR2 is YSYEKL. The CDR3 DNA is TGCGCCAGCAGCCATCGAGGCCAGAAGAACACTGAAGCTTTCTTT. Translation: CASSHRGQKNTEAFF.

The V and J genes are TRBV5-6 and TRBJ2-1; D not resolved. Trimming removed 0 bases at V and 3 bases at J, with 10 bases between. Germline CDR1 and CDR2: SGHDT and YYEEEE. The CDR3 totals 15 residues. CDR3 in DNA: TGTGCCAGCAGCTTGGCCGTGTGGGTCTACAATGAGCAGTTCTTC. It specifies CASSLAVWVYNEQFF.

V and J are TRBV28 and TRBJ1-2; TRBD1 is a possible D gene (5 bases). This CDR3 spans 13 amino acids. Trimming took off 6 bases at V and 8 bases at J, with 16 bases between the two ends. The V gene's germline CDR1 is MDHEN and CDR2 SYDVKM. As DNA, the CDR3 is TGTGCCAGCAGGAGTTTAGGGGAAAGGGGCTACACCTTC. It specifies CASRSLGERGYTF.

This clonotype was picked up many times. The chain recombines TRBV21-1 with TRBJ2-7. TRBV21-1 is a documented pseudogene. This CDR3 is 14 amino acids long. This chain's CDR3 is CASSSKSDPYEQYF. The CDR3 DNA follows: TGTGCCAGCAGTAGTAAATCGGATCCCTACGAGCAGTACTTC.

This clonotype has more than one count but fewer than ten. The V and J genes are TRBV7-9 and TRBJ2-3; TRBD2 aligns across 9 bases. The CDR3 length is 15 residues. V was pared by 2 bases and J by 2 bases, with 2 bases of the junction left unmatched. Germline-derived CDR1 and CDR2 are SEHNR and FQNEAQ (reference sequence). CDR3 protein: CASSLRLAATDTQYF. The CDR3 nucleotides are TGTGCCAGCAGCTTAAGACTAGCGGCCACAGATACGCAGTATTTT.

V is TRBV7-9 and J is TRBJ1-5, with 9 bases fitting TRBD1. Germline assignment: CDR1 SEHNR and CDR2 FQNEAQ (reference sequence). V lost 5 bases, J lost 4 bases, and 6 bases stayed unmatched. The CDR3 contains 15 residues. The CDR3 reads CASSPTGQGNQPQHF. CDR3 coding DNA: TGTGCCAGCAGCCCCACGGGACAGGGAAATCAGCCCCAGCATTTT.

This clonotype was observed a few times. The chain combines TRBV5-6 with TRBJ2-1; D gene unclear. This CDR3 has 16 residues. Germline V lookup: CDR1 SGHDT, CDR2 YYEEEE. V lost 4 bases and J lost 0, with 14 bases in between. The CDR3 here is CASSLRLSFSYNEQFF. CDR3 nucleotide sequence: TGTGCCAGCAGCCTCCGATTGTCATTCTCCTACAATGAGCAGTTCTTC.

In this sample, this clonotype turned up many times. The chain joins TRBV7-9 to TRBJ1-2; the D is unclear. The CDR3 runs to 12 residues. CDR1 is SEHNR, CDR2 FQNEAQ, per germline (reference sequence). The V end was cut by 6 bases, the J end by 4 bases, with 9 bases between. The CDR3 sequence: CASSFTGYGYTF. CDR3 DNA sequence: TGTGCCAGCAGTTTTACGGGCTATGGCTACACCTTC.

This chain joins TRBV11-2 and TRBJ2-2; no clear D gene. Deletions cut 7 bases from V and 2 bases from J, with 14 bases between. Germline V gene sequence: CDR1 SGHAT, CDR2 FQNNGV. The CDR3 has 15 amino acids. Here the CDR3 reads CASTTYRRNTGELFF. CDR3 bases: TGTGCCAGCACCACGTATCGGAGAAACACCGGGGAGCTGTTTTTT.

Only a few counts were recorded for this clonotype. The chain has TRBV7-9 and TRBJ2-3, with D possibly being TRBD2 (6 bases). Germline V lookup: CDR1 SEHNR, CDR2 FQNEAQ (reference sequence). Trimming pared 2 bases from V and 5 bases from J, leaving 14 bases between. CDR3 length: 15 residues. In DNA, the CDR3 is TGTGCCAGCAGCTTAATCGGCGGGGTAAGAGATACGCAGTATTTT. Amino acid sequence: CASSLIGGVRDTQYF.

This chain connects TRBV6-2 or TRBV6-3 to TRBJ2-1; the D gene could be TRBD1 or TRBD2 (5 bases each). The CDR3 totals 15 residues. V gave up 4 bases and J gave up 4 bases, with 14 bases separating them. CDR1 and CDR2 from the germline V gene are MNHEY and SVGEGT. CDR3 loop: CASSSRDLPYNEQFF. The DNA of the CDR3 is TGTGCCAGCAGTTCAAGGGACCTACCGTACAATGAGCAGTTCTTC.

The CDR3 spells CASSTGPNTEAFF. The CDR3 nucleotides read TGCGCCAGCAGCACCGGACCGAACACTGAAGCTTTCTTT. The chain uses TRBV5-1 and TRBJ1-1; no clear D gene. The germline V and J ends were trimmed by 4 bases and 1 base, with 8 bases remaining between them. The CDR3 sequence is 13 residues long. Germline CDR1 reads SGHRS; CDR2 reads YFSETQ.

This clonotype showed up many times. CDR3 in DNA: TGCGCCAGCAGCCCCGAAGGGGCTGAAGCTTTCTTT. Its protein product is CASSPEGAEAFF. This chain connects TRBV5-1 to TRBJ1-1; perhaps TRBD1 as D (5 bases). This CDR3 has 12 amino acids. The V end lost 4 bases, the J end lost 6 bases, and 10 bases lay between the germline ends. Germline V CDR1 and CDR2: SGHRS, YFSETQ.

This clonotype was picked up a small number of times. The gene calls are TRBV5-1 and TRBJ2-1, with 8 bases aligning to TRBD1. With V trimmed by 0 bases and J by 2 bases, 4 bases remained unmatched. The germline V gene has CDR1 SGHRS and CDR2 YFSETQ. This CDR3 comprises 16 residues. The DNA of the CDR3 is TGCGCCAGCAGCTTGGGATCGACAGGGGCCTACAATGAGCAGTTCTTC. Amino acids: CASSLGSTGAYNEQFF.

The chain recombines TRBV20-1 with TRBJ1-3; D gene unclear. The CDR3 is 15 amino acids. Per germline, CDR1 DFQATT and CDR2 SNEGSKA (reference sequence). V was cut by 4 bases and J by 0 bases, with 13 bases left in between. The CDR3 sequence: CSATEPRSSGNTIYF. CDR3 DNA: TGCAGTGCTACCGAGCCGCGGTCCTCTGGAAACACCATATATTTT.

This clonotype was recorded a few times. V gene TRBV7-2 combines with J gene TRBJ2-7; maybe TRBD2 (6 bases). In germline, CDR1 is SGHTA, CDR2 FQGNSA. The CDR3 length is 13 residues. The V end was cut by 3 bases, the J end by 7 bases, with 13 bases between. CDR3 region: CASSFGGAREQYV. CDR3 coding DNA: TGTGCCAGCAGCTTCGGAGGGGCAAGGGAGCAGTACGTC.

The J gene is TRBJ2-7, the V gene TRBV20-1; D remains ambiguous. The germline CDR1 and CDR2 sequences are DFQATT and SNEGSKA (reference sequence). The CDR3 contains 10 residues. V was trimmed by 3 bases and J by 6 bases, leaving 6 bases between them. CDR3 DNA sequence: TGCAGTGCTAGCGAAGGCGAGCAGTACTTC. This gives the protein CSASEGEQYF.

This clonotype was seen many times. The rearrangement uses TRBV6-5 and TRBJ1-1, with 8 bases identical to TRBD1. J lost 1 base, V lost 6 bases, and 7 bases had no gene match. Germline CDR1 MNHEY, CDR2 SVGAGI. The CDR3 loop spans 15 amino acids. CDR3 in amino acids: CASSSGGFKNTEAFF. DNA of the CDR3: TGTGCCAGCAGCTCAGGGGGCTTTAAGAACACTGAAGCTTTCTTT.

This clonotype was picked up a small number of times. This rearrangement joins TRBV12-3 or TRBV12-4 to TRBJ1-4; D perhaps matches TRBD1 (5 bases). The CDR3 sequence is 16 residues long. The V end was cut by 6 bases, the J end by 8 bases, with 22 bases between. The CDR3 reads CASRDTKGVLYEKLFF. The CDR3 nucleotides are TGTGCCAGCAGGGACACGAAGGGTGTTCTGTACGAAAAACTGTTTTTT.

CDR3 residues: CSARGTREYYNSPLHF. CDR3 sequence (DNA): TGCAGTGCTAGAGGTACCAGGGAGTACTATAATTCACCCCTCCACTTT. This chain links TRBV20-1 with TRBJ1-6, with D tentatively TRBD1 (5 bases). The germline V and J ends were trimmed by 1 base and 3 bases, with 13 bases remaining between them. Germline V gives CDR1 DFQATT, CDR2 SNEGSKA (reference sequence). The length of the CDR3 is 16 residues.

V and J are TRBV7-9 and TRBJ2-5, with D perhaps matching TRBD1 or TRBD2 (5 bases each). CDR3 length: 16 amino acids. Germline V lookup: CDR1 SEHNR, CDR2 FQNEAQ (reference sequence). The ends were cut back, 0 bases at V and 5 bases at J, with 16 bases in the middle. CDR3 nucleotide sequence: TGTGCCAGCAGCTTAGCGGGGCTAGCCCTCGGGGAGACCCAGTACTTC. Translated, it gives CASSLAGLALGETQYF.

This clonotype was detected only a few times. The chain employs TRBV12-3 or TRBV12-4 and TRBJ1-5; D unclear. V dropped 4 bases and J dropped 5 bases, with 6 bases sitting between them. The CDR3 covers 12 residues. The CDR3 loop reads CASSSQDQPQHF. Here the CDR3 DNA reads TGTGCCAGCAGTTCCCAAGATCAGCCCCAGCATTTT.

This clonotype was counted between two and nine times. The chain uses TRBV3-1 and TRBJ1-3, with D unclear. The V and J ends lost 10 bases and 0 bases respectively, with 10 bases between them. This CDR3 comprises 13 residues. CDR1 is LGHDT and CDR2 is YNNKEL in the germline V gene (reference sequence). The CDR3 region is CATLHNSGNTIYF. Written as DNA, the CDR3 is TGTGCCACCCTCCATAACTCTGGAAACACCATATATTTT.

The rearrangement joins TRBV6-2 or TRBV6-3 to TRBJ2-1; TRBD2 aligns across 9 bases. Germline assignment: CDR1 MNHEY and CDR2 SVGEGT. The ends lost 1 base at V and 7 bases at J; junction bases unmatched: 5. CDR3 size: 15 residues. Here the CDR3 reads CASSYLAGVRNEQFF. The CDR3 bases are TGTGCCAGCAGTTACTTAGCGGGGGTAAGGAATGAGCAGTTCTTC.

The chain couples TRBV29-1 to TRBJ2-1; D not certain. This CDR3 is built from 13 residues. V was clipped by 0 bases and J by 5 bases, with 8 bases between them. Per germline, CDR1 SQVTM and CDR2 ANQGSEA. CDR3 sequence reads: CSVEDLGNNEQFF. In DNA, the CDR3 is TGCAGCGTTGAAGATCTTGGGAACAATGAGCAGTTCTTC.

This clonotype was picked up a small number of times. The CDR3, as DNA: TGCAGTGTGGCAGGTTTTTGGAAGACCCAGTACTTC. Protein sequence: CSVAGFWKTQYF. This chain uses TRBV20-1 with TRBJ2-5; no reliable D call. The CDR3 contains 12 residues. Trimming left V 7 bases short and J 6 bases short, with 15 bases between. Germline assignment: CDR1 DFQATT and CDR2 SNEGSKA (reference sequence).

This clonotype has just a few counts. The chain employs TRBV2 and TRBJ2-3, with a possible D match to TRBD2 (6 bases). Looked up from germline, CDR1 is SNHLY and CDR2 is FYNNEI. The CDR3 is 11 residues long. Between the trimmed V and J ends, which lost 1 base and 13 bases, there was a span of 9 bases. The CDR3 region is CASSEGLAKYF. The DNA of the CDR3 is TGTGCCAGCAGTGAAGGTCTAGCGAAGTATTTT. Combining the CDR3 with reference TRBV2 and TRBJ2-3 gives the whole variable domain EPEVTQTPSHQVTQMGQEVILRCVPISNHLYFYWYRQILGQKVEFLVSFYNNEISEKSEIFDDQFSVERPDGSNFTLKIRSTKLEDSAMYFCASSEGLAKYFGPGTRLTVL.

The V gene is TRBV3-1, the J gene TRBJ2-1; 10 nucleotides align to TRBD2. The J segment lost 6 bases and the V segment lost 1 base, leaving 3 bases of the junction unmatched. There are 15 residues in the CDR3. CDR1 is LGHDT and CDR2 is YNNKEL in the germline V gene (reference sequence). The CDR3 sequence: CASSQGRTSGNEQFF. The CDR3 DNA reads TGTGCCAGCAGCCAAGGTAGGACTAGCGGCAATGAGCAGTTCTTC.

This clonotype was counted at least ten times. The chain couples TRBV6-2 or TRBV6-3 to TRBJ2-1; 10 bases map to TRBD2. CDR3 size: 14 residues. Germline CDR1 and CDR2: MNHEY and SVGEGT. Losses at the gene ends were 5 bases for V and 11 bases for J; bases not matched to a gene: 9. The CDR3 bases are TGTGCCAGCAGTCCGCGACTAGCGGGTCTGAAGCAGTTCTTC. It translates to CASSPRLAGLKQFF.